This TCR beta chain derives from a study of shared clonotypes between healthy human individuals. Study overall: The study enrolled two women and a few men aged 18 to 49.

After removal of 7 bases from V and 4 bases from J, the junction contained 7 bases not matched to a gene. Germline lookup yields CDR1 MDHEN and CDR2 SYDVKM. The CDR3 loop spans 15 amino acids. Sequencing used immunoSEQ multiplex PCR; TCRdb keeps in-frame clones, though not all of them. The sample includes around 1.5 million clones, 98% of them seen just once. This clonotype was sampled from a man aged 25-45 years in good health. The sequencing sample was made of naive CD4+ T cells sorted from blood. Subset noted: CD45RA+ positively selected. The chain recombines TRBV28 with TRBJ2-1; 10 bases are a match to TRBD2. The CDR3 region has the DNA TGTGCCAGCACGAGCAGCGGGAGGGTATACAATGAGCAGTTCTTC. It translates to CASTSSGRVYNEQFF.